This TCR beta chain comes out of a study of metastatic and nonmetastatic thyroid tumors. The overall study: For malignant and benign thyroid patients, tumor or nodule tissue and blood were the sources whose repertoires were compared. Study-level points and caveats: As reported, TCR beta diversity in blood and tumor was significantly higher in malignant thyroid tumors than in benign nodules.

Authors' analysis steps: The authors used CDR3 differences across clinicopathological groups to build a distant-metastasis classifier for papillary thyroid cancer. TCRdb re-called clones via MiXCR from the PCR reads. TCRdb's processing, not the authors', yielded these V and J calls. This sample has over 20,000 clones, with roughly 31% found just once. As to this clone: What it binds is not known.

CDR1 is SGHKS and CDR2 is YYEKEE in the germline V gene (reference sequence). The CDR3 has 16 amino acids. V dropped 3 bases and J dropped 0 bases, with 15 bases sitting between them. Thyroid surgery was performed in patients who had received no treatment beforehand. Sample: blood. The genes are TRBV5-5 and TRBJ1-1; maybe TRBD1 (6 bases). The TCR originated in a female donor with papillary thyroid cancer or a benign thyroid nodule (not recorded which). Some clones in this sample may be carry-over from other donors' samples. DNA of the CDR3: TGTGCCAGCAGCTATCGAACGGGACAAATGAACACTGAAGCTTTCTTT. Translating it yields CASSYRTGQMNTEAFF.